This TCR beta chain emerged from a study of blood T cell repertoires in COVID-19. Study-wide background: The United States, Italy and Spain supplied acute and convalescent COVID-19 samples. Sources were T cells, B-cell-depleted T cells, or PBMCs; the material itself was cDNA or gDNA.

Unmatched junction bases numbered 8, after V lost 8 bases and J lost 4 bases. Germline lookup yields CDR1 MNHEY and CDR2 SMNVEV (reference sequence). This CDR3 has 14 residues. Only one count was recorded for this clone. Generated by immunoSEQ multiplex PCR, the TCRdb table keeps only in-frame clones and is missing some. In the table there are more than 200,000 clones, around 82% of which are singletons. Those who participated ranged in age from roughly 18 to 95 years and resided in some 24 US areas. Cohort allocation depended upon clinical history that participants reported. Sequenced: PBMCs or T cells enriched from blood (not recorded which). This chain links TRBV27 with TRBJ1-2, with 9 bases lining up with TRBD1. The receptor's source is a woman between 40 and 55 years old with acute COVID-19. The DNA for the CDR3 is TGTGCCAGCCGGACGGGGACAGGGAGCTATGGCTACACCTTC. As protein: CASRTGTGSYGYTF.